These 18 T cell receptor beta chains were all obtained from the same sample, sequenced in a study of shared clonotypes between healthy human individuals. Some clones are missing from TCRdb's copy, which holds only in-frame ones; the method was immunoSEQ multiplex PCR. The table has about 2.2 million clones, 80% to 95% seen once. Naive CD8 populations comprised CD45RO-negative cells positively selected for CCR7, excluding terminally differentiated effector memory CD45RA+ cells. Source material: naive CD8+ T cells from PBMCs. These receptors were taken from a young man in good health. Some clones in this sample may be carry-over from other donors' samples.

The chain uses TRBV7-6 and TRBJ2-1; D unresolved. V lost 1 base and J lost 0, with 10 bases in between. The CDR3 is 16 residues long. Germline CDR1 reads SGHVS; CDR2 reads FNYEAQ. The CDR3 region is CASSLEGGGSYNEQFF. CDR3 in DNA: TGTGCCAGCAGCTTAGAAGGCGGCGGCTCCTACAATGAGCAGTTCTTC.

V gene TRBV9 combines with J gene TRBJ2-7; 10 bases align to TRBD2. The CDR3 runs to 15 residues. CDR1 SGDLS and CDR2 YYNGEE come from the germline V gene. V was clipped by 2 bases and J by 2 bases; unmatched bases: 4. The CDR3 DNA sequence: TGTGCCAGCAGCGTGGGACTAGCGAATACCTACGAGCAGTACTTC. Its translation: CASSVGLANTYEQYF.

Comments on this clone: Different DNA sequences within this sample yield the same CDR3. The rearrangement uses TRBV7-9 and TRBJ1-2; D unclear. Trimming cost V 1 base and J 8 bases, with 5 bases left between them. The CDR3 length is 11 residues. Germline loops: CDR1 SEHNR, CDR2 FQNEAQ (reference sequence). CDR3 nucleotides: TGTGCCAGCAGCTTAGGGCCCGGCTACACCTTC. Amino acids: CASSLGPGYTF.

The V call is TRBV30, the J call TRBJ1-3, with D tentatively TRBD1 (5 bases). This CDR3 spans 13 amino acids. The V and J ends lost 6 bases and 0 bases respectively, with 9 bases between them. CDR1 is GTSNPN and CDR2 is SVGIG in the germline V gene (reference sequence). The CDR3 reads CACQGFSGNTIYF. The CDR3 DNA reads TGTGCCTGTCAGGGCTTCTCTGGAAACACCATATATTTT. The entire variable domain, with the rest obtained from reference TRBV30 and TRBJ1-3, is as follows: SQTIHQWPATLVQPVGSPLSLECTVEGTSNPNLYWYRQAAGRGLQLLFYSVGIGQISSEVPQNLSASRPQDRQFILSSKKLLLSDSGFYLCACQGFSGNTIYFGEGSWLTVV.

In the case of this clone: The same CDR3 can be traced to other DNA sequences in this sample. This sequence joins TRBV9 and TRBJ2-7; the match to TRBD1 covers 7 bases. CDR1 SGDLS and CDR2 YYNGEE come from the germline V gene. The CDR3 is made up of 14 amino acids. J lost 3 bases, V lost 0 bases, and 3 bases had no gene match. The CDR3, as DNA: TGTGCCAGCAGCGTAGATGCAGGGGGCTACGAGCAGTACTTC. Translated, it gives CASSVDAGGYEQYF.

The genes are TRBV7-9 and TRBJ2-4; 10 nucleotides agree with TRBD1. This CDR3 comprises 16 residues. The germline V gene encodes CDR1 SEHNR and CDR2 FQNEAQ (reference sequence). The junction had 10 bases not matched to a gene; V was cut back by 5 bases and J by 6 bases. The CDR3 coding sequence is TGTGCCAGCAGCCCCGACAGGGGGCGAGATAGAAACATTCAGTACTTC. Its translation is CASSPDRGRDRNIQYF.

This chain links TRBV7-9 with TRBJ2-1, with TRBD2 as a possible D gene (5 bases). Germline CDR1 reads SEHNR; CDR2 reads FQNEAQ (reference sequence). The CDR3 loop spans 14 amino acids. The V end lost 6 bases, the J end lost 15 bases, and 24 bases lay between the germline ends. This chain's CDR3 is CASRHQNADSKWFF. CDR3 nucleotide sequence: TGTGCCAGCAGACACCAAAACGCGGACTCAAAATGGTTCTTC.

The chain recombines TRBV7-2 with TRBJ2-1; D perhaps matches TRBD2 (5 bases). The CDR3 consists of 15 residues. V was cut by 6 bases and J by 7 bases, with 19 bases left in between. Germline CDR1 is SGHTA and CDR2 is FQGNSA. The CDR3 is CASSALVGAVNEQFF. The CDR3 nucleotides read TGTGCCAGCAGTGCCTTGGTGGGAGCGGTTAATGAGCAGTTCTTC.

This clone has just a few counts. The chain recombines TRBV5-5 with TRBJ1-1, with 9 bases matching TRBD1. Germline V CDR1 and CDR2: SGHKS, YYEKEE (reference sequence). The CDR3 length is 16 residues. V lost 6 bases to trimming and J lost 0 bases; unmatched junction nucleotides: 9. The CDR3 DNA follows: TGTGCCAGCATCCACAGGGGGCACAGGGTGAACACTGAAGCTTTCTTT. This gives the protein CASIHRGHRVNTEAFF.

The CDR3 nucleotides read TGTGCCTGGAGTGTAGGTTCGGGAGTTGGAAACACCATATATTTT. It codes for CAWSVGSGVGNTIYF. The gene calls are TRBV30 and TRBJ1-3; D remains unclear. V dropped 0 bases and J dropped 3 bases, with 12 bases sitting between them. This CDR3 has 15 amino acids. Germline assignment: CDR1 GTSNPN and CDR2 SVGIG (reference sequence).

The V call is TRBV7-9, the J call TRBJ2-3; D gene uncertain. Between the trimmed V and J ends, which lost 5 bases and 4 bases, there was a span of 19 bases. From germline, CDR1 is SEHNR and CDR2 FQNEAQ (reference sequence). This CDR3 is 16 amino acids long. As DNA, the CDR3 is TGTGCCAGCAGCCCAGATTTTGGCTGGACGGCAGATACGCAGTATTTT. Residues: CASSPDFGWTADTQYF. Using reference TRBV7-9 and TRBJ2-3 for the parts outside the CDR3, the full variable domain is DTGVSQNPRHKITKRGQNVTFRCDPISEHNRLYWYRQTLGQGPEFLTYFQNEAQLEKSRLLSDRFSAERPKGSFSTLEIQRTEQGDSAMYLCASSPDFGWTADTQYFGPGTRLTVL.

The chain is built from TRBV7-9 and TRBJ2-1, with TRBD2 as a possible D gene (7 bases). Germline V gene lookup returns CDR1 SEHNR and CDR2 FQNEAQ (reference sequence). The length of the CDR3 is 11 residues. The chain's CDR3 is CASGGSFEQFF. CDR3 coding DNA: TGTGCATCGGGGGGCTCGTTTGAGCAGTTCTTC.

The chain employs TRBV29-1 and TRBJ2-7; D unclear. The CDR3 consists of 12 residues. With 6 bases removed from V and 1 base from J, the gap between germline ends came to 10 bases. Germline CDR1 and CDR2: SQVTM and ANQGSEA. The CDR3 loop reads CSVSTESYEQYF. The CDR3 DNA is TGCAGCGTCTCGACTGAATCCTACGAGCAGTACTTC.

The CDR3 is CASSSLGGLTTDTQYF. CDR3 nucleotide sequence: TGTGCCAGTAGTTCCCTAGGGGGCCTAACCACAGATACGCAGTATTTT. This chain uses TRBV19 with TRBJ2-3; 7 nucleotides align to TRBD1. Unmatched junction bases numbered 10, after V lost 5 bases and J lost 2 bases. The CDR3 is 16 residues long. Germline lookup yields CDR1 LNHDA and CDR2 SQIVND (reference sequence).

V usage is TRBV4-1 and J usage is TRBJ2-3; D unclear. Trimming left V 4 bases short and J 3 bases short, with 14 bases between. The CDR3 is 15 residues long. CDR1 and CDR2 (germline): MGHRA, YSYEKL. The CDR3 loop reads CASSPPFEGTDTQYF. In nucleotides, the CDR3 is TGCGCCAGCAGCCCCCCTTTTGAAGGTACAGATACGCAGTATTTT.

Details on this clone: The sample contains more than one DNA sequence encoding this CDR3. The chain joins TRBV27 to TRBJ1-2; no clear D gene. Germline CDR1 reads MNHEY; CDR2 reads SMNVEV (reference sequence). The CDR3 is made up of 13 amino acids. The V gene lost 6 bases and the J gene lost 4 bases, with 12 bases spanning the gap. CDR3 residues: CASSPADSYGYTF. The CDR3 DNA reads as TGTGCCAGCAGCCCCGCGGATAGCTATGGCTACACCTTC.

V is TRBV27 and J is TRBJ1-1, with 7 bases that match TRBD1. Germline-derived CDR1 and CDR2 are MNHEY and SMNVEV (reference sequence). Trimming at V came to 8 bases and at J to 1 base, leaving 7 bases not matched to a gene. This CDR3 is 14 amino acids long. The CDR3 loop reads CASVPGDRNTEAFF. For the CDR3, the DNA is TGTGCCAGCGTCCCAGGGGACAGGAACACTGAAGCTTTCTTT.

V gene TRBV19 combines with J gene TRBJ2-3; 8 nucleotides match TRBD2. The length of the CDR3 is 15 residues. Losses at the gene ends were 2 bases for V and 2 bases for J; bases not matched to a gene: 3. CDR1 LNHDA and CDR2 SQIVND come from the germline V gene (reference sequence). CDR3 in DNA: TGTGCCAGTAGTATAACTAGCGGAACCACAGATACGCAGTATTTT. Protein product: CASSITSGTTDTQYF.